These 21 T cell receptor beta chains came from one sample sequenced in a study of beta chain features in type 1 diabetes (dated by TCRdb to the late 2010s). General findings and caveats noted by the study authors: In all four CD4+ subsets, TCRB CDR3 length was moderately but significantly shorter in type 1 diabetes patients.

The library was prepared using the immunoSEQ multiplex PCR assay. The High Capacity cDNA Reverse Transcription Kit was used to reverse transcribe all of the isolated RNA, meaning that expressed TCRB transcripts were what got sequenced. TCRdb carries this immuneACCESS record with in-frame sequences only. Its versions omit some clonotypes, under half of them owing to an unresolved V gene in the studies checked, with the rest unexplained. This sample lists 330,000 or so clones; around 12% were detected once. The ten largest clones take up 0.0095% to 0.012% of the sample. The antigens of these receptors remain unknown. The sequenced sample consisted of naive CD4+ T cells from blood. The cell subset or site label corresponds to: true naive CD4+ T cells. The source of these receptors is a woman under 30 with type 1 diabetes.

This CDR3 reads CASSSETSGGTYEQYF. Here the CDR3 DNA reads TGTGCCAGCAGCTCCGAGACTAGCGGGGGAACCTACGAGCAGTACTTC. The V and J genes are TRBV7-2 and TRBJ2-7; the match to TRBD2 covers 12 bases. The CDR3 is made up of 16 amino acids. Germline lookup yields CDR1 SGHTA and CDR2 FQGNSA. The J segment lost 2 bases and the V segment lost 4 bases, leaving 6 bases of the junction unmatched.

The rearrangement links TRBV6-5 to TRBJ1-2; TRBD1 agrees at 9 bases. V shed 0 bases, J shed 7 bases, and the junction held 0 bases outside the gene matches. Germline CDR1 MNHEY, CDR2 SVGAGI. This CDR3 is 13 amino acids long. The CDR3 protein is CASSYSGQGGYTF. The CDR3, as DNA: TGTGCCAGCAGTTACTCGGGACAGGGTGGCTACACCTTC.

This clone was seen only a few times. J is TRBJ1-1 and V is TRBV29-1; no definite D call. The V gene's germline CDR1 is SQVTM and CDR2 ANQGSEA. Trimming took 1 base from V and 0 from J, leaving 9 bases between them. The CDR3 is made up of 14 amino acids. The CDR3 DNA reads as TGCAGCGTTGAAGGGGCAGCCATGAACACTGAAGCTTTCTTT. Translating gives CSVEGAAMNTEAFF.

This clone was found a few times. The chain joins TRBV7-2 to TRBJ2-1; 8 bases match TRBD1. The CDR3 sequence is 15 residues long. CDR1 and CDR2 from the germline V gene are SGHTA and FQGNSA. After removal of 6 bases from V and 1 base from J, the junction contained 5 bases not matched to a gene. The CDR3 here is CASRYDRGSYNEQFF. In nucleotides, the CDR3 is TGTGCCAGCAGGTATGACAGGGGATCCTACAATGAGCAGTTCTTC.

CDR3 DNA sequence: TGTGCCAGCGGTGGGGGGCGGTCACACAATGAGCAGTTCTTC. Translating it yields CASGGGRSHNEQFF. The chain recombines TRBV6-1 with TRBJ2-1; D possibly matches TRBD1 or TRBD2 (6 bases each). Germline CDR1 is MNHNS and CDR2 is SASEGT. Trimming removed 8 bases at V and 5 bases at J, with 16 bases between. The CDR3 sequence is 14 residues long.

V gene TRBV7-9 combines with J gene TRBJ2-2; D gene ambiguous. CDR1 and CDR2 from the germline V gene are SEHNR and FQNEAQ (reference sequence). There are 12 residues in the CDR3. Here the CDR3 DNA reads TGTGCACCGAATAGTAACACCGGGGAGCTGTTTTTT. This sequence encodes CAPNSNTGELFF.

The V gene is TRBV30, the J gene TRBJ2-1; TRBD2 is a possible D gene (6 bases). With 2 bases removed from V and 4 bases from J, the gap between germline ends came to 15 bases. Per germline, CDR1 GTSNPN and CDR2 SVGIG (reference sequence). This CDR3 comprises 15 residues. As DNA, the CDR3 is TGTGCCTGGAGTCTACTTTTAGCGGAGTACAATGAGCAGTTCTTC. Amino acids: CAWSLLLAEYNEQFF.

In this sample, this clone turned up a few times. The chain combines TRBV9 with TRBJ1-5; D gene uncertain. In germline, CDR1 is SGDLS, CDR2 YYNGEE. V was pared by 3 bases and J by 4 bases, with 17 bases between. There are 16 residues in the CDR3. The CDR3 nucleotides read TGTGCCAGCAGCGCCGGGCCGGATGGGGAGAATCAGCCCCAGCATTTT. Translated: CASSAGPDGENQPQHF. The variable domain in full, with the rest retrieved from reference TRBV9 and TRBJ1-5, is DSGVTQTPKHLITATGQRVTLRCSPRSGDLSVYWYQQSLDQGLQFLIQYYNGEERAKGNILERFSAQQFPDLHSELNLSSLELGDSALYFCASSAGPDGENQPQHFGDGTRLSIL.

This clone was found a few times. This chain joins TRBV27 and TRBJ2-5; 8 bases are shared with TRBD2. The germline CDR1 and CDR2 sequences are MNHEY and SMNVEV (reference sequence). This CDR3 region has 15 residues. V gave up 4 bases and J gave up 3 bases; unmatched junction bases: 7. As DNA, the CDR3 is TGTGCCAGCAGTTCGGCGGGACTAGGGGAAGAGACCCAGTACTTC. This gives the protein CASSSAGLGEETQYF.

V gene TRBV6-5 combines with J gene TRBJ2-5; the D gene is possibly TRBD2 (6 bases). This CDR3 is 15 amino acids long. The V gene's germline CDR1 is MNHEY and CDR2 SVGAGI. Between the trimmed V and J ends, which lost 2 bases and 6 bases, there was a span of 16 bases. CDR3 bases: TGTGCCAGCAGTTACCGAAGCGGGCCATTGAAGACCCAGTACTTC. This codes for CASSYRSGPLKTQYF.

This chain links TRBV19 with TRBJ2-7; a possible D gene is TRBD1 (6 bases). The CDR3 covers 13 residues. V lost 5 bases, J lost 4 bases, and 12 bases lay in between. The germline V gene encodes CDR1 LNHDA and CDR2 SQIVND (reference sequence). CDR3 protein: CASSPRQEYEQYF. As DNA, the CDR3 is TGTGCCAGTAGTCCAAGACAGGAGTACGAGCAGTACTTC.

This rearrangement joins TRBV11-2 to TRBJ2-1, with D possibly being TRBD1 (5 bases). The CDR3 extends over 14 amino acids. Germline V CDR1 and CDR2: SGHAT, FQNNGV. V was clipped by 3 bases and J by 4 bases, with 10 bases between them. The chain's CDR3 is CASSLGPEYNEQFF. CDR3 DNA: TGTGCCAGCAGCTTGGGGCCGGAATACAATGAGCAGTTCTTC.

The DNA for the CDR3 is TGTGCCAGCAGCTCGCAGGGTCACAATGAAAAACTGTTTTTT. Translating gives CASSSQGHNEKLFF. The rearrangement joins TRBV13 to TRBJ1-4, with D perhaps TRBD1 (5 bases). CDR3 length: 14 residues. Germline lookup yields CDR1 PRHDT and CDR2 FYEKMQ (reference sequence). V was clipped by 4 bases and J by 5 bases, with 11 bases between them.

This clone was observed a few times. The V and J genes are TRBV5-6 and TRBJ1-2; D remains unclear. The CDR3 has 13 residues. The ends were cut back, 1 base at V and 2 bases at J, with 6 bases in the middle. Per the germline V gene, CDR1 is SGHDT and CDR2 is YYEEEE. Written as DNA, the CDR3 is TGTGCCAGCAGCTTGAGTCAGAACTATGGCTACACCTTC. It is translated as CASSLSQNYGYTF. Looking up the rest from reference TRBV5-6 and TRBJ1-2 gives the full variable domain: DAGVTQSPTHLIKTRGQQVTLRCSPKSGHDTVSWYQQALGQGPQFIFQYYEEEERQRGNFPDRFSGHQFPNYSSELNVNALLLGDSALYLCASSLSQNYGYTFGSGTRLTVV.

This clone appeared a few times. The rearrangement joins TRBV5-1 to TRBJ2-2; D is unclear. V was pared by 7 bases and J by 1 base, with 11 bases between. Germline V lookup: CDR1 SGHRS, CDR2 YFSETQ. The CDR3 sequence is 14 residues long. CDR3 region: CASLLAVNTGELFF. The CDR3 DNA follows: TGCGCCAGCCTTCTCGCAGTGAACACCGGGGAGCTGTTTTTT.

Points on this clone: Other DNA sequences in this specimen translate into the identical CDR3. The chain is built from TRBV18 and TRBJ2-6, with 7 bases lining up with TRBD1. The CDR3 has 15 residues. The germline gives CDR1 KGHSH, CDR2 LQKENI. Trimming removed 6 bases from V and 4 bases from J; junction bases left unmatched: 6. Written as DNA, the CDR3 is TGTGCCAGCTCCCGCGACAGGGCCGGGGCCAACGTCCTGACTTTC. Its translation is CASSRDRAGANVLTF.

This clone showed up just a few times. The chain combines TRBV5-1 with TRBJ2-1; TRBD2 matches 16 bases. The CDR3 consists of 17 residues. The ends lost 3 bases at V and 8 bases at J; junction bases unmatched: 8. CDR1 is SGHRS, CDR2 YFSETQ, per germline. CDR3 in DNA: TGCGCCAGCAGCTCCCTTGGGACTAGCGGGGGGGCCGATGAGCAGTTCTTC. It yields the protein CASSSLGTSGGADEQFF.

This clone has just a few counts. The chain couples TRBV7-2 to TRBJ2-4; D ambiguous. Per germline, CDR1 SGHTA and CDR2 FQGNSA. The CDR3 extends over 11 amino acids. The V end lost 1 base, the J end lost 9 bases, and 4 bases lay between the germline ends. CDR3 sequence (DNA): TGTGCCAGCAGCTTAGGCGGCATTCAGTACTTC. Translated: CASSLGGIQYF.

J is TRBJ1-1 and V is TRBV7-9, with 10 nucleotides matching TRBD1. The CDR3 consists of 12 residues. Looked up from germline, CDR1 is SEHNR and CDR2 is FQNEAQ (reference sequence). J lost 12 bases, V lost 4 bases, and 5 bases had no gene match. In DNA, the CDR3 is TGTGCCAGCAGCTCGACAGGGGGCGAGTCTTTCTTT. Protein: CASSSTGGESFF. The full variable domain, rest sourced from reference TRBV7-9 and TRBJ1-1, is DTGVSQNPRHKITKRGQNVTFRCDPISEHNRLYWYRQTLGQGPEFLTYFQNEAQLEKSRLLSDRFSAERPKGSFSTLEIQRTEQGDSAMYLCASSSTGGESFFGQGTRLTVV.

This chain connects TRBV11-3 to TRBJ1-1; D is unresolved. Germline V gene sequence: CDR1 SGHNT, CDR2 YENEEA. This CDR3 spans 11 amino acids. V was cut by 5 bases and J by 8 bases, with 9 bases left in between. CDR3 sequence: CASSGSTEAFF. In DNA, the CDR3 is TGTGCCAGCAGCGGTTCGACAGAAGCTTTCTTT.

This clone was found a few times. V gene TRBV6-6 combines with J gene TRBJ2-7; the D gene is possibly TRBD2 (6 bases). The V gene's germline CDR1 is MNHNY and CDR2 SVGAGI (reference sequence). Trimming took 2 bases from V and 7 from J, leaving 18 bases between them. This CDR3 has 15 residues. This CDR3 reads CASSYPAEGVWEQYF. CDR3 DNA: TGTGCCAGCAGTTACCCGGCGGAGGGAGTGTGGGAGCAGTACTTC.